The T cell receptor beta chain under discussion was sequenced for a study of radiation and T cells in renal cell carcinoma. Germline loops: CDR1 SGHVS, CDR2 FNYEAQ. J lost 7 bases, V lost 5 bases, and 14 bases had no gene match. This CDR3 is 16 amino acids long. Assay used: immunoSEQ multiplex PCR; TCRdb lists only in-frame clones, some missing. Among more than 95,000 clones, 81% were seen once, and the ten largest hold roughly 6%. Sample time point: blood 2 weeks post-SBRT. Sample treatment: 15 Gy SBRT to primary tumor, nephrectomy 4 weeks later. The TCR comes from a man between 50 and 59 years old with renal cell carcinoma. This specimen was blood, taken from a patient whose treatment included radiotherapy and nephrectomy. The chain joins TRBV7-6 to TRBJ2-3; 8 positions agree with TRBD2. The CDR3 DNA reads TGTGCCAGCAGCCTTGGGACTAGGAGAACTAGCTATACGCAGTATTTT. It specifies CASSLGTRRTSYTQYF.